Described below is a single T cell receptor beta chain sequence and its context. Antigen unknown. Germline V gene data show CDR1 as KGHSH and CDR2 as LQKENI. CDR3 length: 14 amino acids. V was cut by 3 bases and J by 4 bases, with 12 bases left in between. The sample comes from a study of shared clonotypes between healthy human individuals. Study background: Donors were a couple of women and a few men aged 18 to 49. Researchers assigned three CD4 naive, three CD4 memory, two CD8 naive and one CD8 memory plate to each donor. Overall study findings and caveats: On the whole, naive subsets had larger estimated richness than memory subsets had.

Method: immunoSEQ multiplex PCR; TCRdb's copy keeps in-frame clones and lacks some. The table records about 2 million clones, just under 95% of them present only once. Naive CD8 cells lacked CD45RO, underwent positive selection for CCR7 and left out terminally differentiated effector memory CD45RA+ cells. The rearrangement uses TRBV18 and TRBJ2-5, with D tentatively TRBD1 or TRBD2 (6 bases each). The sequencing sample was made of naive CD8+ T cells sorted from blood. The TCR originated in a man aged 18 to 29 in good health. The CDR3 nucleotides read TGTGCCAGCTCACCTTGGGGGGCGCGAGAGACCCAGTACTTC. It specifies CASSPWGARETQYF. Looking up the rest from reference TRBV18 and TRBJ2-5 gives the full variable domain: NAGVMQNPRHLVRRRGQEARLRCSPMKGHSHVYWYRQLPEEGLKFMVYLQKENIIDESGMPKERFSAEFPKEGPSILRIQQVVRGDSAAYFCASSPWGARETQYFGPGTRLLVL.